The present T cell receptor (beta chain) was sequenced within a study of beta chain features in type 1 diabetes. Overall study results and limits: Shorter TCRB CDR3s, moderately but significantly so, marked every one of the four CD4+ subsets in Type 1 diabetes patients. Fewer junction insertions and more nucleotide deletions appeared in type 1 diabetes patients.

As every portion of the isolated RNA was reverse transcribed, the sequencing read expressed TCRB transcripts. Assay used: immunoSEQ multiplex PCR; TCRdb lists only in-frame clones, some missing. This sample carries approximately 30,000 clones, less than 75% of them seen once, and the ten largest clones take less than 3%. Trimming took off 3 bases at V and 6 bases at J, with 13 bases between the two ends. The CDR3 runs to 14 residues. Germline V CDR1 and CDR2: SEHNR, FQNEAQ (reference sequence). About this clone itself: Its antigen is undetermined.

This rearrangement joins TRBV7-9 to TRBJ2-3; a possible D gene is TRBD2 (5 bases). The TCR originated in a woman under 40 with type 1 diabetes. The sample comprised Tregs from blood. CDR3 nucleotides: TGTGCCAGCAGCTTCTCTAGCCGAATGGATACGCAGTATTTT. It translates to CASSFSSRMDTQYF.